This record covers a single T cell receptor beta chain. The data were taken from a study of blood T cells in healthy people across ages. Primed by a sample-barcoded 5' primer and a J-beta primer mix, a second PCR proceeded for about 6 to 12 cycles. TCRdb reanalysed the 5' RACE reads using MiXCR and keeps one entry per CDR3 protein. The sample has roughly 900,000 distinct CDR3 sequences; roughly 52% are singletons. CDR1 and CDR2 (germline): SGHDN, FVKESK. The CDR3 is 15 amino acids. V gave up 2 bases and J gave up 7 bases; unmatched junction bases: 6. This sequence was found in a man between 25 and 39 years old in good health. Source material: blood. The chain couples TRBV14 to TRBJ2-1, with 9 bases aligning to TRBD1. CDR3 region: CASSQRQGVINEQFF. The CDR3 DNA is TGTGCCAGCAGCCAAAGACAGGGGGTGATTAATGAGCAGTTCTTC.